The TCR beta chain described here comes from a study of blood T cell repertoires in COVID-19. TCRdb's copy holds only in-frame clones and misses some; the assay was immunoSEQ multiplex PCR. The table records 110,000 to 150,000 clones, roughly 77% of them present only once. This CDR3 is built from 13 residues. Trimming took off 6 bases at V and 7 bases at J, with 12 bases between the two ends. From germline, CDR1 is SEHNR and CDR2 FQNEAQ (reference sequence). The receptor comes from a man aged 60-69 years with acute or convalescent COVID-19. V usage is TRBV7-9 and J usage is TRBJ1-4; possibly TRBD1 for D (6 bases). Sample: peripheral blood. CDR3 protein: CASRGGGGEKLFF. The CDR3 DNA reads as TGTGCCAGCAGGGGCGGGGGCGGTGAAAAACTGTTTTTT.